Following are 27 T cell receptor beta chains from one sample sequenced in a study of blood T cell repertoires in COVID-19. TCRdb's copy holds only in-frame clones and misses some; the assay was immunoSEQ multiplex PCR. The sample includes about 30,000 clones, 88% seen only once; the top ten take 13% to 15%. Sequencing was performed on peripheral blood. Every receptor here comes from a man aged 55 to 70 with active COVID-19.

The chain links TRBV11-2 to TRBJ2-6; 7 bases match TRBD1. CDR1 is SGHAT and CDR2 is FQNNGV in the germline V gene. The CDR3 runs 15 residues. The J segment lost 2 bases and the V segment lost 5 bases, leaving 3 bases of the junction unmatched. The CDR3 DNA sequence: TGTGCCAGCAGCCCCGACAGGGCTGGGGCCAACGTCCTGACTTTC. Its protein is CASSPDRAGANVLTF.

The CDR3 DNA reads TGCGCCAGCAGCACCCTCCAGGGGGATGAGCAGTTCTTC. Translation gives CASSTLQGDEQFF. The V and J genes are TRBV5-1 and TRBJ2-1; 7 positions agree with TRBD1. The CDR3 covers 13 residues. With V trimmed by 4 bases and J by 8 bases, 6 bases remained unmatched. Germline CDR1 and CDR2: SGHRS and YFSETQ.

The chain combines TRBV28 with TRBJ2-7, with 12 bases identical to TRBD2. The germline gives CDR1 MDHEN, CDR2 SYDVKM. The V gene end was trimmed by 5 bases and the J gene end by 4 bases; junction bases not matched to a gene: 9. This CDR3 has 16 residues. The CDR3 loop reads CASSALLAGGRYEQYF. As DNA, the CDR3 is TGTGCCAGCAGTGCCCTTCTAGCGGGAGGGCGGTACGAGCAGTACTTC. The whole variable domain, remainder taken from reference TRBV28 and TRBJ2-7, is DVKVTQSSRYLVKRTGEKVFLECVQDMDHENMFWYRQDPGLGLRLIYFSYDVKMKEKGDIPEGYSVSREKKERFSLILESASTNQTSMYLCASSALLAGGRYEQYFGPGTRLTVT.

This clone was recorded once. The genes are TRBV11-3 and TRBJ2-5; 12 bases match TRBD2. This CDR3 comprises 18 residues. Unmatched junction bases numbered 16, after V lost 6 bases and J lost 5 bases. Per germline, CDR1 SGHNT and CDR2 YENEEA. The CDR3 loop reads CASRAGTSGRPFPETQYF. Written as DNA, the CDR3 is TGTGCCAGCAGGGCGGGAACTAGCGGGAGGCCTTTCCCCGAGACCCAGTACTTC.

The rearrangement links TRBV14 to TRBJ2-4, with D unclear. CDR1 SGHDN and CDR2 FVKESK come from the germline V gene. CDR3 length: 17 amino acids. The V gene lost 4 bases and the J gene lost 0 bases, with 16 bases spanning the gap. CDR3 region: CASSPGNPNLAKNIQYF. The CDR3 DNA follows: TGTGCCAGCAGCCCAGGCAACCCAAATCTAGCCAAAAACATTCAGTACTTC. The full variable domain, rest sourced from reference TRBV14 and TRBJ2-4, is EAGVTQFPSHSVIEKGQTVTLRCDPISGHDNLYWYRRVMGKEIKFLLHFVKESKQDESGMPNNRFLAERTGGTYSTLKVQPAELEDSGVYFCASSPGNPNLAKNIQYFGAGTRLSVL.

This clone was seen more than once but under ten times. This chain connects TRBV7-9 to TRBJ1-2, with 8 bases fitting TRBD1. V trimming: 2 bases; J trimming: 8 bases; junction bases outside the gene matches: 10. This CDR3 comprises 15 residues. Germline V gives CDR1 SEHNR, CDR2 FQNEAQ (reference sequence). This CDR3 reads CASSLTTGGILGYTF. DNA of the CDR3: TGTGCCAGCAGCTTAACAACAGGGGGAATCTTGGGCTACACCTTC.

The chain carries TRBV7-2 and TRBJ2-1; the match to TRBD2 covers 7 bases. The germline CDR1 and CDR2 sequences are SGHTA and FQGNSA. J lost 9 bases, V lost 3 bases, and 11 bases had no gene match. CDR3 length equals 15 residues. CDR3 bases: TGTGCCAGCAGCTTGAGCGGGATTACGTCTACTGAGCAGTTCTTC. Translated, it gives CASSLSGITSTEQFF.

This CDR3 reads CASSPLRTSGIYNEQFF. The CDR3 DNA is TGTGCCAGCTCACCTCTGCGCACTAGCGGGATCTACAATGAGCAGTTCTTC. The J gene is TRBJ2-1, the V gene TRBV18; TRBD2 agrees at 10 bases. In germline, CDR1 is KGHSH, CDR2 LQKENI. The CDR3 runs 17 residues. Trimming cost V 3 bases and J 3 bases; bases outside gene matches: 8.

The chain is built from TRBV6-5 and TRBJ1-4, with a tentative D call TRBD1 (5 bases). Germline CDR1 is MNHEY and CDR2 is SVGAGI. There are 16 residues in the CDR3. V lost 0 bases, J lost 12 bases, and 20 bases lay in between. CDR3 nucleotides: TGTGCCAGCAGTTACTCCGCCAGCGGGGGGAAAAGAGAACTGTTTTTT. It specifies CASSYSASGGKRELFF.

V and J are TRBV5-4 and TRBJ2-6, with TRBD2 as a possible D gene (6 bases). V shed 9 bases and J shed 4 bases, with 8 bases lying between them. This CDR3 has 12 residues. Per germline, CDR1 SGHNT and CDR2 YYREEE (reference sequence). The chain's CDR3 is CATGEGANVLTF. CDR3 DNA: TGTGCCACGGGGGAAGGGGCCAACGTCCTGACTTTC.

This clone was counted only a few times. The J gene is TRBJ2-2, the V gene TRBV3-1 (or the pseudogene TRBV3-2), with D perhaps matching TRBD2 (5 bases). This CDR3 is built from 11 residues. Germline CDR1 reads LGHDT; CDR2 reads YNNKEL (reference sequence). The V gene lost 4 bases and the J gene lost 9 bases, with 6 bases spanning the gap. The chain's CDR3 is CASSLARELFF. As DNA, the CDR3 is TGTGCCAGCAGCCTAGCGCGGGAGCTGTTTTTT.

CDR3 in DNA: TGTGCCAGCTCACCGCAGGGATTTGATGGCTACACCTTC. This encodes CASSPQGFDGYTF. V gene TRBV18 combines with J gene TRBJ1-2; D perhaps matches TRBD1 (5 bases). This CDR3 comprises 13 residues. Germline values: CDR1 KGHSH, CDR2 LQKENI. Trimming stripped 3 bases from V and 6 bases from J, with 11 bases between. The full variable domain, rest sourced from reference TRBV18 and TRBJ1-2, is NAGVMQNPRHLVRRRGQEARLRCSPMKGHSHVYWYRQLPEEGLKFMVYLQKENIIDESGMPKERFSAEFPKEGPSILRIQQVVRGDSAAYFCASSPQGFDGYTFGSGTRLTVV.

This clone is a singleton in its sample. V is TRBV4-1 and J is TRBJ1-2; 7 bases match TRBD1. Germline loops: CDR1 MGHRA, CDR2 YSYEKL. Trimming cost V 3 bases and J 2 bases; bases outside gene matches: 6. The CDR3 spans 15 residues. This chain's CDR3 is CASSQSDRANYGYTF. The CDR3, as DNA: TGCGCCAGCAGCCAGTCCGACAGGGCGAACTATGGCTACACCTTC.

The chain carries TRBV7-2 and TRBJ2-7, with 14 bases aligning to TRBD2. The CDR3 has 16 residues. CDR1 is SGHTA and CDR2 is FQGNSA in the germline V gene. J gave up 1 base and V 5 bases, and 4 bases lay outside the gene matches. The CDR3 protein is CASSRGLAGVSYEQYF. The DNA for the CDR3 is TGTGCCAGCAGCCGGGGACTAGCGGGAGTTTCCTACGAGCAGTACTTC.

The chain uses TRBV7-6 and TRBJ2-1, with 15 bases matching TRBD2. The CDR3 is made up of 19 amino acids. Trimming took 2 bases from V and 6 from J; bases not matched to a gene: 11. Germline CDR1 reads SGHVS; CDR2 reads FNYEAQ. The CDR3 region has the DNA TGTGCCAGCAGCTTACTCTGGACTAGCGGGAGGGGGCCCTCCAATGAGCAGTTCTTC. Translation gives CASSLLWTSGRGPSNEQFF.

This clone has more than one count but fewer than ten. CDR3 protein: CASSLDRGGGENGYTF. In DNA, the CDR3 is TGTGCCAGCAGCTTAGACAGGGGCGGGGGTGAAAATGGCTACACCTTC. The chain links TRBV11-2 to TRBJ1-2, with D perhaps matching TRBD1 (6 bases). Per the germline V gene, CDR1 is SGHAT and CDR2 is FQNNGV. Trimming removed 0 bases at V and 6 bases at J, with 17 bases between. The CDR3 runs 16 residues.

This clone was found once. CDR3 loop: CASSVVPEINNEQFF. Here the CDR3 DNA reads TGTGCCAGCAGCGTAGTCCCGGAGATTAACAATGAGCAGTTCTTC. The V gene is TRBV9, the J gene TRBJ2-1; D unresolved. Trimming stripped 0 bases from V and 5 bases from J, with 12 bases between. The germline V gene encodes CDR1 SGDLS and CDR2 YYNGEE. The CDR3 has 15 amino acids.

V is TRBV7-9 and J is TRBJ1-5; possibly TRBD1 for D (5 bases). The CDR3 length is 12 residues. V dropped 8 bases and J dropped 5 bases, with 10 bases sitting between them. Germline assignment: CDR1 SEHNR and CDR2 FQNEAQ (reference sequence). The CDR3 loop is CASGGGDQPQHF. CDR3 bases: TGTGCCAGCGGCGGGGGTGATCAGCCCCAGCATTTT.

The chain carries TRBV29-1 and TRBJ2-3; the match to TRBD2 covers 10 bases. The CDR3 is 14 residues long. Germline V CDR1 and CDR2: SQVTM, ANQGSEA. V gave up 4 bases and J gave up 3 bases; unmatched junction bases: 4. The CDR3 here is CSVASGSGTDTQYF. The CDR3 DNA reads as TGCAGCGTTGCTAGCGGGAGCGGTACAGATACGCAGTATTTT.

This chain joins TRBV4-2 and TRBJ1-4, with D unresolved. Trimming pared 0 bases from V and 0 bases from J, leaving 5 bases between. CDR1 and CDR2 (germline): LGHNA, YNFKEQ. The CDR3 is made up of 15 amino acids. The CDR3 bases are TGTGCCAGCAGCCAAGAGGGCGCAACTAATGAAAAACTGTTTTTT. Translation: CASSQEGATNEKLFF.

The rearrangement uses TRBV3-1 (or the pseudogene TRBV3-2) and TRBJ2-7; 7 bases match TRBD1. The CDR3 runs 15 residues. Germline loops: CDR1 LGHDT, CDR2 YNNKEL (reference sequence). J gave up 3 bases and V 1 base, and 6 bases lay outside the gene matches. CDR3 sequence reads: CASSQATTGDYEQYF. The DNA for the CDR3 is TGTGCCAGCAGCCAAGCTACCACAGGGGACTACGAGCAGTACTTC.

This chain connects TRBV4-1 to TRBJ2-7, with TRBD1 matching over 7 bases. With 4 bases clipped from V and 3 bases from J, the junction kept 6 bases outside the gene matches. The CDR3 consists of 14 residues. Germline V lookup: CDR1 MGHRA, CDR2 YSYEKL. The CDR3, as DNA: TGCGCCAGCAGCCGCTACGGGACAGACTACGAGCAGTACTTC. Translated, it gives CASSRYGTDYEQYF.

The chain uses TRBV7-9 and TRBJ2-2; 7 nucleotides match TRBD1. Per germline, CDR1 SEHNR and CDR2 FQNEAQ (reference sequence). The ends lost 10 bases at V and 6 bases at J; junction bases unmatched: 26. The CDR3 length is 19 residues. The CDR3 sequence: CATKLYLSRQGAAAGELFF. As DNA, the CDR3 is TGTGCCACCAAATTATACCTCTCCCGACAGGGTGCGGCGGCCGGGGAGCTGTTTTTT.

The chain employs TRBV27 and TRBJ2-7; TRBD2 matches at 10 bases. Per the germline V gene, CDR1 is MNHEY and CDR2 is SMNVEV (reference sequence). V dropped 9 bases and J dropped 7; count of bases not matched to a gene: 6. The CDR3 is 12 residues long. The CDR3 DNA reads as TGTGCCAGTGGACTAGCGGCAGGTGAGCAGTACTTC. It encodes CASGLAAGEQYF.

The CDR3 nucleotides read TGTGCCAGCAGCACCCCGGACAGGGCGAACACTGAAGCTTTCTTT. Protein product: CASSTPDRANTEAFF. The chain uses TRBV3-1 (or the pseudogene TRBV3-2) and TRBJ1-1; TRBD1 matches at 8 bases. The CDR3 sequence is 15 residues long. With V trimmed by 5 bases and J by 1 base, 6 bases remained unmatched. Germline CDR1 is LGHDT and CDR2 is YNNKEL (reference sequence).

This clone was counted a few times. The V and J genes are TRBV6-5 and TRBJ2-7; D possibly corresponds to TRBD2 (5 bases). CDR1 is MNHEY and CDR2 is SVGAGI in the germline V gene. Trimming cost V 5 bases and J 3 bases, with 17 bases left between them. CDR3 length: 15 amino acids. CDR3 sequence reads: CASSRELTGYYEQYF. In DNA form, the CDR3 reads TGTGCCAGCAGTCGGGAATTGACGGGGTACTACGAGCAGTACTTC.

The chain combines TRBV18 with TRBJ2-5; 13 bases agree with TRBD2. Germline V lookup: CDR1 KGHSH, CDR2 LQKENI. J gave up 5 bases and V 7 bases, and 10 bases lay outside the gene matches. This CDR3 contains 16 residues. CDR3 region: CASFSGLAGSSETQYF. CDR3 nucleotides: TGTGCCAGCTTTTCGGGACTAGCGGGATCGTCTGAGACCCAGTACTTC. The full variable domain, completed using reference TRBV18 and TRBJ2-5, is NAGVMQNPRHLVRRRGQEARLRCSPMKGHSHVYWYRQLPEEGLKFMVYLQKENIIDESGMPKERFSAEFPKEGPSILRIQQVVRGDSAAYFCASFSGLAGSSETQYFGPGTRLLVL.